These T cell receptor beta chains were read from a single sample in a study of shared T cell receptors in the human thymus. Clones were sequenced by immunoSEQ multiplex PCR, and TCRdb holds only the in-frame ones, with some missing. Of 550,000 to 800,000 clones detected, 80% to 90% appear once; the ten largest clones hold about 0.0098%. These data are also associated with another study on human thymus T cells.

The sequenced material came from thymocytes. These receptors were obtained from a girl in the first two years of life with a congenital heart defect. Each CDR3 is given with its conserved first and last residue. The D gene is left open where the match is weak. Size is stated for part of the rows, as once, few or many counts, or as a class when the clone is expanded.

.,TRBV30,TRBJ1-2,.,TGTGCCTGGAGTGCGGGGGGCCCCCTCAAAAGCAGGGGCAGCACCTTC,CAWSAGGPLKSRGSTF
.,TRBV28,TRBJ2-5,.,TGTGCCAGCAGTCCCGAGGCGGGGGCTGGAAAAGAGACCCAGTACTTC,CASSPEAGAGKETQYF
.,TRBV5-8,TRBJ1-1,.,TGTGCCAGCAGGGGAGGCGCAGGGAGCACTGAAGCTTTCTTT,CASRGGAGSTEAFF
TRBD1,TRBV7-9,TRBJ2-7,.,TGTGCCAGCAGCCCCACACAGGGGAGCTCCTACGAGCAGTACTTC,CASSPTQGSSYEQYF
.,TRBV11-2,TRBJ1-4,.,TGTGCCAGCACTACCTTAAAGATTGAAAAACTGTTTTTT,CASTTLKIEKLFF
.,TRBV6-1,TRBJ2-7,.,TGTGCCAGCAGTGAATTATTGGAGGGGGCCCCCTACGAGCAGTACTTC,CASSELLEGAPYEQYF
.,TRBV6-6,TRBJ2-5,.,TGTGCCAGCAGTTACTCGAAAGGGAGAGGGGAGACCCAGTACTTC,CASSYSKGRGETQYF
.,TRBV25-1,TRBJ2-1,.,TGTGCCAGCAGCCCCGGACGGGGGTTTTACAATGAGCAGTTCTTC,CASSPGRGFYNEQFF
.,TRBV5-1,TRBJ1-1,.,TGCGCCAGCAGCTTGGAATCTCCGGGGAACGGTGGCACTGAAGCCTTCTTT,CASSLESPGNGGTEAFF
TRBD2,TRBV5-1,TRBJ2-1,few,TGCGCCAGCAGCTTACCTACTAGCGGGAATCAATTCTCCTACAATGAGCAGTTCTTC,CASSLPTSGNQFSYNEQFF
TRBD2,TRBV28,TRBJ2-5,.,TGTGCCAGCAGTGGGACTAGGGGGTACCAAGAGACCCAGTACTTC,CASSGTRGYQETQYF
.,TRBV5-4,TRBJ2-7,few,TGTGCCAGCAGCTTGGCCGGGGTACTCCTTCACGAGCAGTACTTC,CASSLAGVLLHEQYF
TRBD2,TRBV2,TRBJ2-5,.,TGTGCCAGCAGTCAACAAACTAGCGGGGGTACGCAAGAGACCCAGTACTTC,CASSQQTSGGTQETQYF
.,TRBV4-3,TRBJ1-6,.,TGCGCCAGCAGCCAAGATGGGCAGGGTTATCCCTATAATTCACCCCTCCACTTT,CASSQDGQGYPYNSPLHF
.,TRBV5-6,TRBJ1-3,.,TGTGCCAGCAGCCGGGCGAGGACAGACAGAGGAAACACCATATATTTT,CASSRARTDRGNTIYF